These 20 T cell receptor beta chains were sequenced from one sample in a study of cytomegalovirus exposure and HLA in healthy donors. The PCR contained 60 Vbeta and 13 Jbeta primers. Assay used: immunoSEQ multiplex PCR; TCRdb lists only in-frame clones, some missing. The repertoire holds 90,000 to 150,000 clones, with around 77% as singletons. The specimen was PBMCs. These receptors were taken from a middle-aged man in good health and CMV-seropositive.

The chain is built from TRBV19 and TRBJ1-4; 8 bases agree with TRBD1. CDR3 size: 15 residues. From germline, CDR1 is LNHDA and CDR2 SQIVND (reference sequence). V was clipped by 6 bases and J by 4 bases; unmatched bases: 7. CDR3: CASRPDRDYNEKLFF. The CDR3, as DNA: TGTGCCAGTAGGCCGGACAGGGACTATAATGAAAAACTGTTTTTT.

The chain couples TRBV10-3 to TRBJ1-3; 7 bases map to TRBD1. Germline V gives CDR1 ENHRY, CDR2 SYGVKD. The CDR3 totals 16 residues. The trim removed 0 bases at V and 3 bases at J, leaving 5 bases unmatched. Written as DNA, the CDR3 is TGTGCCATCAGTGAGTCTACAGGGGCCCGTGGAAACACCATATATTTT. Its translation: CAISESTGARGNTIYF.

V usage is TRBV6-1 and J usage is TRBJ1-2; 7 bases are a match to TRBD1. CDR3 length: 15 residues. V shed 3 bases, J shed 5 bases, and the junction held 9 bases outside the gene matches. CDR1 and CDR2 (germline): MNHNS, SASEGT. The CDR3: CASSDPEGGWYGYTF. The CDR3 coding sequence is TGTGCCAGCAGTGACCCGGAAGGGGGCTGGTATGGCTACACCTTC.

This clone was counted a few times. The gene calls are TRBV5-1 and TRBJ1-1; weak D call: TRBD1 (6 bases). Germline loops: CDR1 SGHRS, CDR2 YFSETQ. The CDR3 is 15 amino acids. V was shortened by 4 bases and J by 2 bases, with 15 bases between the two germline ends. The CDR3 bases are TGCGCCAGCAGCAAATGGACAGAGCCTAACACTGAAGCTTTCTTT. Translated: CASSKWTEPNTEAFF. Based on the CDR3 plus reference TRBV5-1 and TRBJ1-1, the full variable domain is KAGVTQTPRYLIKTRGQQVTLSCSPISGHRSVSWYQQTPGQGLQFLFEYFSETQRNKGNFPGRFSGRQFSNSRSEMNVSTLELGDSALYLCASSKWTEPNTEAFFGQGTRLTVV.

CDR3 region: CAISGYAGTGVQRERTNEQFF. The CDR3 DNA reads as TGTGCCATCAGTGGCTACGCCGGGACAGGGGTCCAGCGGGAACGTACGAATGAGCAGTTCTTC. V is TRBV10-3 and J is TRBJ2-1, with 10 bases fitting TRBD1. V lost 4 bases to trimming and J lost 7 bases; unmatched junction nucleotides: 25. CDR3 length: 21 amino acids. From germline, CDR1 is ENHRY and CDR2 SYGVKD.

This rearrangement joins TRBV30 to TRBJ2-2; TRBD1 aligns across 7 bases. After removal of 0 bases from V and 3 bases from J, the junction contained 4 bases not matched to a gene. The CDR3 consists of 15 residues. Germline V lookup: CDR1 GTSNPN, CDR2 SVGIG (reference sequence). The chain's CDR3 is CAWSVLTGHTGELFF. DNA for the CDR3: TGTGCCTGGAGTGTATTGACAGGGCACACCGGGGAGCTGTTTTTT.

The chain recombines TRBV21-1 with TRBJ2-7; TRBD1, as called in the table, went unchecked against the DNA. TRBV21-1 is deemed a pseudogene. The CDR3 consists of 16 residues. The CDR3 protein is CASSKSGQGIFDEQYF. DNA of the CDR3: TGTGCCAGCAGCAAATCCGGACAGGGTATTTTCGACGAGCAGTACTTC.

This chain links TRBV5-8 with TRBJ1-5; TRBD1 matches 9 bases. Germline assignment: CDR1 SGHTS and CDR2 YDEGEE. V gave up 4 bases and J gave up 5 bases; unmatched junction bases: 4. The CDR3 length is 14 residues. This chain's CDR3 is CASSHRTGDQPQHF. CDR3 nucleotide sequence: TGTGCCAGCAGCCACAGGACAGGGGATCAGCCCCAGCATTTT.

The chain combines TRBV7-2 with TRBJ2-1; D perhaps matches TRBD2 (6 bases). With 3 bases removed from V and 9 bases from J, the gap between germline ends came to 15 bases. Germline lookup yields CDR1 SGHTA and CDR2 FQGNSA. The CDR3 is made up of 14 amino acids. In DNA form, the CDR3 reads TGTGCCAGCAGCTTCCTAGCGACTAAACTTGAGCAGTTCTTC. Its protein is CASSFLATKLEQFF. The full variable domain, its missing parts supplied by reference TRBV7-2 and TRBJ2-1, is GAGVSQSPSNKVTEKGKDVELRCDPISGHTALYWYRQSLGQGLEFLIYFQGNSAPDKSGLPSDRFSAERTGGSVSTLTIQRTQQEDSAVYLCASSFLATKLEQFFGPGTRLTVL.

V and J are TRBV2 and TRBJ1-1, with D maybe TRBD1 (5 bases). The V end was cut by 3 bases, the J end by 7 bases, with 15 bases between. The CDR3 consists of 14 residues. Per the germline V gene, CDR1 is SNHLY and CDR2 is FYNNEI. Here the CDR3 reads CASSDQGTVYEAFF. In DNA form, the CDR3 reads TGTGCCAGCAGTGATCAGGGCACCGTGTATGAAGCTTTCTTT.

The V and J genes are TRBV7-2 and TRBJ2-5; D is uncertain. This CDR3 spans 14 amino acids. CDR1 is SGHTA and CDR2 is FQGNSA in the germline V gene. The V and J ends lost 5 bases and 0 bases respectively, with 10 bases between them. Written as DNA, the CDR3 is TGTGCCAGCAGCCGTGACTGGAACCAAGAGACCCAGTACTTC. The encoded protein is CASSRDWNQETQYF.

The chain uses TRBV5-1 and TRBJ1-2; a possible D gene is TRBD1 (5 bases). Trimming stripped 3 bases from V and 4 bases from J, with 16 bases between. This CDR3 is 15 amino acids long. Germline CDR1 reads SGHRS; CDR2 reads YFSETQ. CDR3 bases: TGCGCCAGCAGCTGGTCTTACGAAAGGGGCTATGGCTACACCTTC. Protein product: CASSWSYERGYGYTF.

The sample holds a few counts of this clone. V and J are TRBV4-1 and TRBJ2-7; 9 nucleotides align to TRBD1. J lost 4 bases, V lost 4 bases, and 11 bases had no gene match. The CDR3 loop spans 16 amino acids. Germline CDR1 is MGHRA and CDR2 is YSYEKL. DNA of the CDR3: TGCGCCAGCAGCCGGTTAAGGACAGGGGAACTTTACGAGCAGTACTTC. It specifies CASSRLRTGELYEQYF.

The chain links TRBV7-9 to TRBJ1-2; TRBD1 aligns across 11 bases. With 3 bases clipped from V and 4 bases from J, the junction kept 4 bases outside the gene matches. Germline V CDR1 and CDR2: SEHNR, FQNEAQ (reference sequence). This CDR3 spans 15 amino acids. CDR3 in amino acids: CASSLDRGRGYGYTF. DNA for the CDR3: TGTGCCAGCAGCTTGGACAGGGGGCGCGGCTATGGCTACACCTTC. The variable domain in full, with the rest retrieved from reference TRBV7-9 and TRBJ1-2, is DTGVSQNPRHKITKRGQNVTFRCDPISEHNRLYWYRQTLGQGPEFLTYFQNEAQLEKSRLLSDRFSAERPKGSFSTLEIQRTEQGDSAMYLCASSLDRGRGYGYTFGSGTRLTVV.

The CDR3, as DNA: TGTGCCAGTAGTAGTCGGACTACCACAGATACGCAGTATTTT. It encodes CASSSRTTTDTQYF. This sequence joins TRBV19 and TRBJ2-3, with D perhaps TRBD2 (6 bases). Germline loops: CDR1 LNHDA, CDR2 SQIVND (reference sequence). V dropped 4 bases and J dropped 2 bases, with 10 bases sitting between them. There are 14 residues in the CDR3.

This chain joins TRBV18 and TRBJ1-4; 7 bases map to TRBD1. The CDR3 loop spans 15 amino acids. CDR1 is KGHSH and CDR2 is LQKENI in the germline V gene. Unmatched junction bases numbered 6, after V lost 0 bases and J lost 8 bases. CDR3 sequence reads: CASSPPTGFEEKLFF. In DNA, the CDR3 is TGTGCCAGCTCACCACCGACAGGGTTCGAGGAAAAACTGTTTTTT.

In its sample, this clone was seen a few times. The chain links TRBV7-6 to TRBJ2-5, with D hard to call. V lost 4 bases and J lost 5, with 5 bases in between. The CDR3 is made up of 11 amino acids. Germline V lookup: CDR1 SGHVS, CDR2 FNYEAQ. The DNA of the CDR3 is TGTGCCAGCAGCTCTGCGGAGACCCAGTACTTC. Translated, it gives CASSSAETQYF. Supplemented by reference TRBV7-6 and TRBJ2-5, the full variable domain reads GAGVSQSPRYKVTKRGQDVALRCDPISGHVSLYWYRQALGQGPEFLTYFNYEAQQDKSGLPNDRFSAERPEGSISTLTIQRTEQRDSAMYRCASSSAETQYFGPGTRLLVL.

This rearrangement joins TRBV5-4 to TRBJ2-1; TRBD2 matches 8 bases. V shed 4 bases, J shed 8 bases, and the junction held 11 bases outside the gene matches. CDR3 length equals 15 residues. Germline V gene lookup returns CDR1 SGHNT and CDR2 YYREEE (reference sequence). CDR3 nucleotide sequence: TGTGCCAGCAGCGGGGAGCGGGGGCCCTGGGATGAGCAGTTCTTC. Protein: CASSGERGPWDEQFF. Combining the CDR3 with reference TRBV5-4 and TRBJ2-1 gives the whole variable domain ETGVTQSPTHLIKTRGQQVTLRCSSQSGHNTVSWYQQALGQGPQFIFQYYREEENGRGNFPPRFSGLQFPNYSSELNVNALELDDSALYLCASSGERGPWDEQFFGPGTRLTVL.

This clone was seen just once. V usage is TRBV19 and J usage is TRBJ2-5, with 9 bases matching TRBD1. This CDR3 region has 15 residues. Germline assignment: CDR1 LNHDA and CDR2 SQIVND (reference sequence). Germline trimming cut 8 bases from V and 1 base from J; bases unmatched to any gene: 8. In DNA, the CDR3 is TGTGCCAGTCCTTCCGGGACAGGGATCCAAGAGACCCAGTACTTC. It encodes CASPSGTGIQETQYF. Complete variable domain (other parts from reference TRBV19 and TRBJ2-5): DGGITQSPKYLFRKEGQNVTLSCEQNLNHDAMYWYRQDPGQGLRLIYYSQIVNDFQKGDIAEGYSVSREKKESFPLTVTSAQKNPTAFYLCASPSGTGIQETQYFGPGTRLLVL.

The chain carries TRBV7-9 and TRBJ1-1; D is perhaps TRBD1 (5 bases). The CDR3 is 19 residues long. Trimming removed 4 bases at V and 3 bases at J, with 27 bases between. Germline V CDR1 and CDR2: SEHNR, FQNEAQ (reference sequence). CDR3 loop: CASSSGEGGNTRGYTEAFF. The CDR3 DNA sequence: TGTGCCAGCAGCTCCGGGGAGGGTGGGAACACTAGGGGATACACTGAAGCTTTCTTT.